This is a list of T cell receptor beta chains from one sample in a study of cytomegalovirus exposure and HLA in healthy donors. Using immunoSEQ multiplex PCR, the repertoire was profiled, and TCRdb retains in-frame clones only, with some absent. The table includes 75,000 to 85,000 clones, roughly 93% detected once. The source material was PBMCs. All receptors derive from a man aged 30 to 39 in good health and CMV-seronegative. Each CDR3 is given with its conserved first and last residue. A D gene is named only where the DNA matches it firmly. Clone size is not always given. Where it is, it says once, few, many or a class for expanded clones.

V gene,J gene,D gene,clone size,CDR3 DNA,CDR3 protein
TRBV2,TRBJ1-1,TRBD1,NA,TGTGCCAGCAGTTTGACAGGGCGGGACACTGAAGCTTTCTTT,CASSLTGRDTEAFF
TRBV2,TRBJ1-1,NA,NA,TGTGCCAGCAGTCGATCTGGCCGCACTGAAGCTTTCTTT,CASSRSGRTEAFF
TRBV28,TRBJ2-3,NA,NA,TGTGCCACCTACAGCCACACTAGCACAGATACGCAGTATTTT,CATYSHTSTDTQYF
TRBV11-2,TRBJ2-7,NA,NA,TGTGCCAGCAGCCAAGGAGTGCCGGGTTACGAGCAGTACTTC,CASSQGVPGYEQYF
TRBV6-1,TRBJ1-4,TRBD1,NA,TGTGCCAGCAGGGAAAAGGACAGGGCGAGCGATGAAAAACTGTTTTTT,CASREKDRASDEKLFF
TRBV13,TRBJ1-2,NA,NA,TGTGCCAGCAGCTTAGGGACAGCGAACTATGGCTACACCTTC,CASSLGTANYGYTF
TRBV5-1,TRBJ1-1,TRBD1,NA,TGCGCCAGCAGCTGGGGACAGGGAGGGAACACTGAAGCTTTCTTT,CASSWGQGGNTEAFF
TRBV11-2,TRBJ2-7,TRBD2,once,TGTGCCAGCAGCTTTTTAGCGGGAGGTTACGAGCAGTACTTC,CASSFLAGGYEQYF
TRBV19,TRBJ1-4,TRBD1,NA,TGTGCCAGTTCCGGACAGGGGGCTCTCTATGAAAAACTGTTTTTT,CASSGQGALYEKLFF
TRBV5-1,TRBJ2-7,TRBD1,once,TGCGCCCGCAGCTGGGCGGGGGGACAGGGGGAGTACGAGCAGTACTTC,CARSWAGGQGEYEQYF
TRBV2,TRBJ2-1,TRBD1,NA,TGTGCCAGCAGCCCAGCCGGGACAGGGGCCTACAATGAGCAGTTCTTC,CASSPAGTGAYNEQFF
TRBV28,TRBJ2-7,NA,NA,TGTGCCAGCAGTCCGGACAGTTCTTTGGAGCAGTACTTC,CASSPDSSLEQYF
TRBV6-5,TRBJ2-1,TRBD2,NA,TGTGCCAGCAGTTATGCAGGCGGGACTAGTTCTGAGCAGTTCTTC,CASSYAGGTSSEQFF
TRBV5-6,TRBJ2-4,NA,NA,TGTGCCAGCAGCTCTCTAGCCAAAAACATTCAGTACTTC,CASSSLAKNIQYF
TRBV11-1,TRBJ2-7,TRBD1,NA,TGTGCCAGCAGCTTAGCAAGTGGCAGGGGGACAAACGAGCAGTACTTC,CASSLASGRGTNEQYF
TRBV7-6,TRBJ1-1,NA,NA,TGTGCCAGCAGCTATGGGGGCAACACTGAAGCTTTCTTT,CASSYGGNTEAFF
TRBV28,TRBJ2-7,TRBD1,NA,TGTGCCAGCAGGTCAGACAGGGGACCCTACGAGCAGTACTTC,CASRSDRGPYEQYF
TRBV2,TRBJ1-5,TRBD1,NA,TGTGCCAGCAGAGAAACCTCCGGGACAGAATTTAGCAATCAGCCCCAGCATTTT,CASRETSGTEFSNQPQHF
TRBV25-1,TRBJ2-3,TRBD1,NA,TGTGCCAGCAGTGAGGGACAGGTCACAGATACGCAGTATTTT,CASSEGQVTDTQYF
TRBV7-2,TRBJ2-7,NA,NA,TGTGCCAGCAGCGTGACTAGCTCCTACGAGCAGTACTTC,CASSVTSSYEQYF
TRBV7-9,TRBJ2-1,NA,NA,TGTGCCAGCAGCTCCCGAGCGCCACCCGGGGTGCAGTTCTTC,CASSSRAPPGVQFF
TRBV4-2,TRBJ2-3,NA,NA,TGTGCCAGCAGCTTGCGTTCAGATACGCAGTATTTT,CASSLRSDTQYF
TRBV18,TRBJ2-2,TRBD1,NA,TGTGCCAGCTCAGCTGACAGGGTGTCCGGGGAGCTGTTTTTT,CASSADRVSGELFF
TRBV4-1,TRBJ2-1,TRBD2,NA,TGCGCCAGCAGCCAAGGCCTAGCGGGGCCCGACCCCCACAATGAGCAGTTCTTC,CASSQGLAGPDPHNEQFF
TRBV19,TRBJ2-7,NA,NA,TGTGCCAGTAGTAGCACGACGGAGGTTAGCTCCTACGAGCAGTACTTC,CASSSTTEVSSYEQYF
TRBV5-1,TRBJ2-2,NA,NA,TGCGCCAGCAGCAACGGGGACAATCACGGGACCGGGGAGCTGTTTTTT,CASSNGDNHGTGELFF
TRBV2,TRBJ2-6,TRBD1,NA,TGTGCCAGCCGGAGACAGGGGGTTGGTGGGGCCAACGTCCTGACTTTC,CASRRQGVGGANVLTF
TRBV28,TRBJ1-2,NA,NA,TGTGCCAGCAGTTTTTACCCTGGGAGGGATGGCTACACCTTC,CASSFYPGRDGYTF
TRBV11-2,TRBJ1-2,NA,NA,TGTGCCAGCAGCTCCCTCCGGGACACTGCTGGCTACACCTTC,CASSSLRDTAGYTF
TRBV28,TRBJ2-7,NA,NA,TGTGCCTCGACGACAGGTCGCTACGAGCAGTACTTC,CASTTGRYEQYF